This entry lists 30 T cell receptor beta chains sequenced from one sample in a study of regulatory T cells in long-lasting Graves disease. The authors built TCR beta libraries using iRepertoire HTBI primers and Arm-PCR of CDR3 regions. Each CDR3 protein gets one entry after TCRdb re-called the multiplex PCR reads with MiXCR. The top ten hold under 25% of the sample, which has 350,000 to 450,000 distinct CDR3 sequences, 20% to 25% seen once. Time point in this sample: persistent/refractory GD, antithyroid drugs over 5 years with positive TRAb. Following extraction of RNA from PBMCs, that RNA was used to make the TCR library. The source material was peripheral blood mononuclear cells (PBMCs), sampled when the disease was refractory, from a patient treated with antithyroid drugs. These receptors were taken from a female donor with Graves disease.

This clonotype showed up just a few times. The chain is built from TRBV7-8 and TRBJ2-3, with D unclear. Trimming removed 1 base at V and 2 bases at J, with 7 bases between. Germline CDR1 and CDR2: SGHVS and FQNEAQ. CDR3 size: 14 residues. The CDR3 region has the DNA TGTGCCAGCAGCTTAGGAGTTGTCACAGATACGCAGTATTTT. Translating it yields CASSLGVVTDTQYF.

The table lists this clonotype with many counts. This chain uses TRBV29-1 with TRBJ1-1; 7 bases fit TRBD1. CDR1 is SQVTM and CDR2 is ANQGSEA in the germline V gene. J gave up 1 base and V 6 bases, and 5 bases lay outside the gene matches. The CDR3 has 13 residues. The DNA of the CDR3 is TGCAGCGTCCATCCAGGGGGGAACACTGAAGCTTTCTTT. Translating gives CSVHPGGNTEAFF.

This clonotype was found a few times. V is TRBV19 and J is TRBJ2-7; D remains ambiguous. V lost 0 bases and J 2 bases, leaving 5 bases between the germline ends. The CDR3 length is 13 residues. Germline-derived CDR1 and CDR2 are LNHDA and SQIVND (reference sequence). The CDR3 DNA reads as TGTGCCAGTAGTATAGAGGACGCCTACGAGCAGTACTTC. It is translated as CASSIEDAYEQYF.

This clonotype was found many times. The V and J genes are TRBV27 and TRBJ2-7; 8 nucleotides match TRBD2. From germline, CDR1 is MNHEY and CDR2 SMNVEV (reference sequence). The CDR3 is 13 amino acids. V lost 9 bases to trimming and J lost 4 bases; unmatched junction nucleotides: 8. The CDR3 coding sequence is TGTGCCAGTTCTACTAGCGGATCGTACGAGCAGTACTTC. It codes for CASSTSGSYEQYF.

V and J are TRBV19 and TRBJ2-7, with unresolved D. V was cut by 6 bases and J by 7 bases, with 13 bases left in between. From germline, CDR1 is LNHDA and CDR2 SQIVND (reference sequence). CDR3 length: 12 amino acids. The CDR3 nucleotides are TGTGCCAGTAGGGACCCGGCTGAGGAGCAGTACTTC. Protein product: CASRDPAEEQYF.

This clonotype showed up many times. This rearrangement joins TRBV27 to TRBJ2-2; 7 bases are a match to TRBD1. This CDR3 is built from 13 residues. V dropped 7 bases and J dropped 5; count of bases not matched to a gene: 4. CDR1 MNHEY and CDR2 SMNVEV come from the germline V gene (reference sequence). The CDR3 DNA follows: TGTGCCAGCACCCCAGGGGGTACCGGGGAGCTGTTTTTT. Amino acids: CASTPGGTGELFF.

This clonotype was seen ten or more times. The chain uses TRBV7-9 and TRBJ2-7; TRBD1 is a possible D gene (6 bases). This CDR3 has 11 residues. V lost 5 bases and J 7 bases, leaving 9 bases between the germline ends. In germline, CDR1 is SEHNR, CDR2 FQNEAQ (reference sequence). This CDR3 is CASSRDREQYF. For the CDR3, the DNA is TGTGCCAGCAGCCGAGACAGGGAGCAGTACTTC.

The V call is TRBV30, the J call TRBJ2-7, with TRBD1 matching 8 bases. This CDR3 region has 12 residues. V shed 4 bases, J shed 7 bases, and the junction held 6 bases outside the gene matches. Per germline, CDR1 GTSNPN and CDR2 SVGIG (reference sequence). The CDR3 coding sequence is TGTGCCTGGAATACAGGGGGTGGAGAGCAGTACTTC. Translating it yields CAWNTGGGEQYF.

Note on this clonotype: Possible read error: a much larger clone is one base away. V gene TRBV2 combines with J gene TRBJ2-7, with 8 bases that match TRBD2. Germline V gives CDR1 SNHLY, CDR2 FYNNEI. This CDR3 is built from 15 residues. The CDR3 reads CASLRAGGPSYEQHF. CDR3 sequence (DNA): TGTGCCAGCCTCCGGGCGGGAGGCCCCTCCTACGAGCAGCACTTC.

In this sample, this clonotype turned up many times. This sequence joins TRBV7-8 and TRBJ1-1, with D perhaps TRBD1 (5 bases). Germline loops: CDR1 SGHVS, CDR2 FQNEAQ. CDR3 length equals 13 residues. Trimming took 2 bases from V and 4 from J, leaving 8 bases between them. The CDR3 DNA is TGTGCCAGCAGCTTATCGGGGGTCACTGAAGCTTTCTTT. Translation gives CASSLSGVTEAFF. The whole variable domain, remainder taken from reference TRBV7-8 and TRBJ1-1, is GAGVSQSPRYKVAKRGQDVALRCDPISGHVSLFWYQQALGQGPEFLTYFQNEAQLDKSGLPSDRFFAERPEGSVSTLKIQRTQQEDSAVYLCASSLSGVTEAFFGQGTRLTVV.

This clonotype showed up many times. V usage is TRBV6-1 and J usage is TRBJ1-1, with D uncertain. V was trimmed by 5 bases and J by 0 bases, leaving 10 bases between them. This CDR3 is 14 amino acids long. Germline assignment: CDR1 MNHNS and CDR2 SASEGT. The CDR3 loop is CASSLRSVNTEAFF. As DNA, the CDR3 is TGTGCCAGCAGTCTCCGATCGGTGAACACTGAAGCTTTCTTT.

This clonotype was recorded only once. This rearrangement joins TRBV30 to TRBJ2-5; D may correspond to TRBD1 or TRBD2 (6 bases each). The CDR3 is made up of 14 amino acids. V lost 5 bases and J lost 5, with 18 bases in between. Germline V CDR1 and CDR2: GTSNPN, SVGIG (reference sequence). Here the CDR3 reads CAWAVGGGFETQYF. The CDR3 DNA reads TGTGCCTGGGCTGTGGGGGGCGGATTTGAGACCCAGTACTTC.

A remark on this clonotype: With a much larger clone just one base away, this may be a read error. V and J are TRBV6-1 and TRBJ2-5; D call uncertain. Germline-derived CDR1 and CDR2 are MNHNS and SASEGT. The CDR3 covers 12 residues. CDR3 bases: TGTGCCAGCTGGACCTACCAAGAGACCCAGTGCTTC. Amino acid sequence: CASWTYQETQCF.

V is TRBV13 and J is TRBJ2-5; D is unclear. V lost 5 bases, J lost 1 base, and 11 bases lay in between. The CDR3 spans 14 residues. Germline V gene lookup returns CDR1 PRHDT and CDR2 FYEKMQ (reference sequence). The CDR3 sequence: CASSTRRLQETQYF. The CDR3 DNA reads TGTGCCAGCAGCACCAGACGACTCCAAGAGACCCAGTACTTC.

This clonotype was seen many times. The genes are TRBV28 and TRBJ2-7; 10 bases line up with TRBD1. The germline V gene encodes CDR1 MDHEN and CDR2 SYDVKM. J lost 1 base, V lost 6 bases, and 6 bases had no gene match. The CDR3 has 15 residues. DNA of the CDR3: TGTGCCAGCAGGCGGGACAGGGGATATTCCTACGAGCAGTACTTC. As protein: CASRRDRGYSYEQYF.

There are many counts of this clonotype. This chain links TRBV6-2 or TRBV6-3 with TRBJ1-5; D remains ambiguous. Trimming took 2 bases from V and 6 from J, leaving 11 bases between them. The CDR3 sequence is 14 residues long. Germline V gene lookup returns CDR1 MNHEY and CDR2 SVGEGT. The CDR3 DNA reads as TGTGCCAGCAGTTACATGGGTGGCGGTCAGCCCCAGCATTTT. This translates into CASSYMGGGQPQHF.

In this sample, this clonotype turned up many times. V and J are TRBV28 and TRBJ1-6, with D unresolved. This CDR3 comprises 13 residues. Looked up from germline, CDR1 is MDHEN and CDR2 is SYDVKM. Deletions cut 4 bases from V and 9 bases from J, with 10 bases between. This chain's CDR3 is CASSSPLVSPLHF. In nucleotides, the CDR3 is TGTGCCAGCAGTTCTCCCTTGGTTTCACCCCTCCACTTT.

This chain joins TRBV19 and TRBJ1-5, with 9 bases fitting TRBD1. The junction had 6 bases not matched to a gene; V was cut back by 5 bases and J by 7 bases. CDR1 and CDR2 (germline): LNHDA, SQIVND (reference sequence). The CDR3 runs to 14 residues. Here the CDR3 DNA reads TGTGCCAGTAGTCTCCGGGACAGGGCCCAGCCCCAGCATTTT. Amino acids: CASSLRDRAQPQHF.

This clonotype was detected many times. The genes are TRBV9 and TRBJ2-5, with D tentatively TRBD2 (5 bases). Between the trimmed V and J ends, which lost 4 bases and 4 bases, there was a span of 14 bases. The germline CDR1 and CDR2 sequences are SGDLS and YYNGEE. The CDR3 is 14 amino acids. The CDR3 is CASSSTAAGETQYF. The CDR3 DNA reads as TGTGCCAGCAGCTCGACCGCGGCGGGAGAGACCCAGTACTTC. The variable domain in full, completed from reference TRBV9 and TRBJ2-5, reads DSGVTQTPKHLITATGQRVTLRCSPRSGDLSVYWYQQSLDQGLQFLIQYYNGEERAKGNILERFSAQQFPDLHSELNLSSLELGDSALYFCASSSTAAGETQYFGPGTRLLVL.

This clonotype was observed at least ten times. The chain combines TRBV3-1 with TRBJ1-2; perhaps TRBD1 as D (5 bases). Trimming took off 4 bases at V and 6 bases at J, with 18 bases between the two ends. The CDR3 totals 15 residues. Per the germline V gene, CDR1 is LGHDT and CDR2 is YNNKEL (reference sequence). The CDR3 nucleotides are TGTGCCAGCAGCCTAACCAGAGGGGAAGCTCATGGCTACACCTTC. This sequence encodes CASSLTRGEAHGYTF.

The rearrangement uses TRBV7-2 and TRBJ2-7, with D perhaps matching TRBD2 (5 bases). Germline V gene lookup returns CDR1 SGHTA and CDR2 FQGNSA. Between the trimmed V and J ends, which lost 5 bases and 7 bases, there was a span of 15 bases. The CDR3 contains 13 residues. CDR3 protein: CASSAVRVEEQYF. DNA for the CDR3: TGTGCCAGCAGCGCCGTGAGGGTGGAGGAGCAGTACTTC.

Remarks on this clonotype: This may stem from a read error, because a much larger clone lies one nucleotide away. No conserved phenylalanine or tryptophan is present at the end of the CDR3, so a read error is the likely explanation. V and J are TRBV27 and TRBJ1-2; 9 bases fit TRBD1. J was trimmed by 7 bases and V by 5 bases; bases with no gene match: 2. The CDR3 extends over 12 amino acids. Germline CDR1 reads MNHEY; CDR2 reads SMNVEV (reference sequence). Written as DNA, the CDR3 is TGTGCCAGCAGTGCACAGGGGGCTGGCTACACCCTC. Translated, it gives CASSAQGAGYTL.

This clonotype was detected only a few times. The chain employs TRBV30 and TRBJ1-5; D unresolved. Germline-derived CDR1 and CDR2 are GTSNPN and SVGIG (reference sequence). This CDR3 comprises 13 residues. V shed 1 base and J shed 6 bases, with 10 bases lying between them. The CDR3, as DNA: TGTGCCTGGAGTGGCCAGGACGGTCAGCCCCAGCATTTT. It yields the protein CAWSGQDGQPQHF.

This clonotype came up many times. J is TRBJ2-5 and V is TRBV28; D is perhaps TRBD1 (6 bases). This CDR3 contains 14 residues. The germline gives CDR1 MDHEN, CDR2 SYDVKM. V lost 10 bases to trimming and J lost 4 bases, with 19 bases between them. The CDR3 reads CATEGHTPRETQYF. The DNA of the CDR3 is TGTGCCACAGAGGGACACACCCCTAGAGAGACCCAGTACTTC. The full variable domain, with the rest looked up from reference TRBV28 and TRBJ2-5, is DVKVTQSSRYLVKRTGEKVFLECVQDMDHENMFWYRQDPGLGLRLIYFSYDVKMKEKGDIPEGYSVSREKKERFSLILESASTNQTSMYLCATEGHTPRETQYFGPGTRLLVL.

This clonotype occurred many times. V gene TRBV27 combines with J gene TRBJ2-7, with D hard to call. V lost 3 bases to trimming and J lost 4 bases, with 19 bases between them. This CDR3 has 16 amino acids. The germline V gene has CDR1 MNHEY and CDR2 SMNVEV (reference sequence). CDR3 in amino acids: CASSFSSTHSFYEQYF. Written as DNA, the CDR3 is TGTGCCAGCAGTTTCAGCTCCACTCACTCATTTTACGAGCAGTACTTC.

Regarding this clonotype: A far larger clone is off by one base, so a read error is likely. The chain recombines TRBV6-2 or TRBV6-3 with TRBJ1-2, with a possible D match to TRBD1 (5 bases). Trimming took off 6 bases at V and 2 bases at J, with 16 bases between the two ends. This CDR3 contains 15 residues. Germline values: CDR1 MNHEY, CDR2 SVGEGT. The CDR3 reads CASSENAGFNYGYTF. In nucleotides, the CDR3 is TGTGCCAGCAGCGAGAATGCAGGGTTCAACTATGGCTACACCTTC.

The chain couples TRBV6-1 to TRBJ1-1; a possible D gene is TRBD1 (5 bases). V lost 2 bases and J 4 bases, leaving 17 bases between the germline ends. The CDR3 has 16 amino acids. CDR1 and CDR2 from the germline V gene are MNHNS and SASEGT. The CDR3 here is CASSEFVRQTGTEAFF. The CDR3 region has the DNA TGTGCCAGCAGTGAATTTGTCAGACAGACGGGCACTGAAGCTTTCTTT.

This clonotype appeared a few times. The V call is TRBV7-9, the J call TRBJ2-1, with 10 bases lining up with TRBD2. The ends lost 7 bases at V and 6 bases at J; junction bases unmatched: 15. CDR3 length: 17 amino acids. CDR1 SEHNR and CDR2 FQNEAQ come from the germline V gene (reference sequence). DNA for the CDR3: TGTGCCAGCATCCAGAGGAGCGGGACTAGCGCGACCAATGAGCAGTTCTTC. Translation: CASIQRSGTSATNEQFF.

This clonotype was counted many times. This rearrangement joins TRBV29-1 to TRBJ2-5; 7 bases match TRBD1. This CDR3 is 12 amino acids long. The trim removed 1 base at V and 5 bases at J, leaving 1 base unmatched. Per germline, CDR1 SQVTM and CDR2 ANQGSEA. The CDR3 bases are TGCAGCGTTGAAGCGGACAGGGAGACCCAGTACTTC. Its protein product is CSVEADRETQYF.

This clonotype was seen ten or more times. The chain links TRBV11-2 to TRBJ2-4; a weak D match, TRBD2 (6 bases). CDR1 and CDR2 from the germline V gene are SGHAT and FQNNGV. This CDR3 is 15 amino acids long. Between the trimmed V and J ends, which lost 0 bases and 16 bases, there was a span of 22 bases. This chain's CDR3 is CASSLDLNAHRDSYF. The CDR3 DNA reads as TGTGCCAGCAGCTTAGATCTCAACGCGCACCGGGACTCTTACTTC. Supplemented by reference TRBV11-2 and TRBJ2-4, the full variable domain reads EAGVAQSPRYKIIEKRQSVAFWCNPISGHATLYWYQQILGQGPKLLIQFQNNGVVDDSQLPKDRFSAERLKGVDSTLKIQPAKLEDSAVYLCASSLDLNAHRDSYFGAGTRLSVL.